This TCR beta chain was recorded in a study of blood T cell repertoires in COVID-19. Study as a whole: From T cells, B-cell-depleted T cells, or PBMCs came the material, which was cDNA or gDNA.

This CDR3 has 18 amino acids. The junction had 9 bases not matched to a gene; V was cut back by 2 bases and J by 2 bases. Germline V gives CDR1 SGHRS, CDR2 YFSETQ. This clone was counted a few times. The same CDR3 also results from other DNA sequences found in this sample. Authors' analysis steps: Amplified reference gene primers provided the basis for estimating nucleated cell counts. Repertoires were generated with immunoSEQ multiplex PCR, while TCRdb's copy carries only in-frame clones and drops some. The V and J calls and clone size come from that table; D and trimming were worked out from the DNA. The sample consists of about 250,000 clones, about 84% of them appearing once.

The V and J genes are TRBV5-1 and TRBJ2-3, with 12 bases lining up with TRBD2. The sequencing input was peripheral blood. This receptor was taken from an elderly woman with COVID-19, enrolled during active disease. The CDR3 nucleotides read TGCGCCAGCAGCTTAGGGAGGACTAGCGGGGAGATCACAGATACGCAGTATTTT. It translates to CASSLGRTSGEITDTQYF.